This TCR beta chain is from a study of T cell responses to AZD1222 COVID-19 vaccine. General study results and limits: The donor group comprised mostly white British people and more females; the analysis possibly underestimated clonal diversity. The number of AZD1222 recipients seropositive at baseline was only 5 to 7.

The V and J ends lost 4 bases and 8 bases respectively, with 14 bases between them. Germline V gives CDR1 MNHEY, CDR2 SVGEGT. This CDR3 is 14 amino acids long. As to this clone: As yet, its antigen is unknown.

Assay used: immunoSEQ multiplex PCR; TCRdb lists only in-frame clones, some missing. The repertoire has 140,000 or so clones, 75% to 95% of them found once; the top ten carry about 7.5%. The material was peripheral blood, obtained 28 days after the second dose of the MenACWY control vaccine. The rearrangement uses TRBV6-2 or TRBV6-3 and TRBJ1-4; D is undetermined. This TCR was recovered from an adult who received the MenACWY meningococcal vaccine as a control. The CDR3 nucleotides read TGTGCCAGCAGTTTCAGCGGGCACGGCGAAAAACTGTTTTTT. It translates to CASSFSGHGEKLFF.